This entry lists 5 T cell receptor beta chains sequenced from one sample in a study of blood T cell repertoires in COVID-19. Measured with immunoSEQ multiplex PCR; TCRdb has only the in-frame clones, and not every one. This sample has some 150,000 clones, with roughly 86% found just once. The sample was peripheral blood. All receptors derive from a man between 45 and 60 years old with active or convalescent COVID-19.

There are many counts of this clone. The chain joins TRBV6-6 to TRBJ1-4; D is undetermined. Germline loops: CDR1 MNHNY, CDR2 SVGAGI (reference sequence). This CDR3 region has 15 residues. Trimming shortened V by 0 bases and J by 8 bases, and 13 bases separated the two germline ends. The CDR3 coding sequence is TGTGCCAGCAGTTACTCGAGAGGAGCGCGCGAAAAACTGTTTTTT. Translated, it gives CASSYSRGAREKLFF.

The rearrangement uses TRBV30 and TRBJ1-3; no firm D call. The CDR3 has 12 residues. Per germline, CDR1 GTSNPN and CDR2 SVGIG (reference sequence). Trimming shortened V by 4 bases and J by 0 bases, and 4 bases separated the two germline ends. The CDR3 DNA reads TGTGCCTGGACGTTCTCTGGAAACACCATATATTTT. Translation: CAWTFSGNTIYF.

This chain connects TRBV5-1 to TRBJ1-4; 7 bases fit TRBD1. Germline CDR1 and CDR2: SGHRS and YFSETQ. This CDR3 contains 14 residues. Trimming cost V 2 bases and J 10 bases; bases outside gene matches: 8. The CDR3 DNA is TGCGCCAGCAGCTTAGGGACAGAAGATCTAAAACTGTTTTTT. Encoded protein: CASSLGTEDLKLFF.

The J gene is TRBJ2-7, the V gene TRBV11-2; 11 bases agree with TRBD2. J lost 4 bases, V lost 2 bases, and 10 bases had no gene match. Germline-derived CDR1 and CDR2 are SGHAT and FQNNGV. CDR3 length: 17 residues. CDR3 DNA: TGTGCCAGCAGCTTATGGACCGGGACTAGCGGCAGTTACGAGCAGTACTTC. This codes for CASSLWTGTSGSYEQYF.

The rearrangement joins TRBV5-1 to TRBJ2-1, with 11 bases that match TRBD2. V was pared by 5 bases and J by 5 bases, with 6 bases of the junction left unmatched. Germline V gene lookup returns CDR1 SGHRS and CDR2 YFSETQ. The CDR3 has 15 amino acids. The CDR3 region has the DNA TGCGCCAGCAGGGGGATGACTAGCGGGAACAATGAGCAGTTCTTC. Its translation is CASRGMTSGNNEQFF.